The source of this TCR beta chain is a study of T cell clonotyping in hematopoietic cell transplantation. Study-level results: No sorting was done, leaving CD4 and CD8 contributions mixed. Higher Inverse Simpson Index values in graft donor and pretransplant recipient predicted broader posttransplant TCR diversity. Recipient TCR diversity dropped after transplant; expanded clonotypes rose from day 30 to 180.

The CDR3 spans 15 residues. With V trimmed by 7 bases and J by 9 bases, 14 bases remained unmatched. Germline V gives CDR1 SNHLY, CDR2 FYNNEI. Sequencing was performed with immunoSEQ multiplex PCR; in TCRdb, only in-frame clones are kept and a portion is missing. Here the sample spans over 1,000 clones, around 77% being singletons. In the case of this clone: What it binds is not known.

This TCR came from a female patient aged 45-65 years who had an allogeneic stem cell transplant, so the T cells may come from the graft donor. Some clones in this sample may be carry-over from other donors' samples. Sequencing was performed on PBMCs, taken 30 days after allogeneic stem cell transplant. This chain joins TRBV2 and TRBJ2-3, with 9 nucleotides matching TRBD2. The CDR3 loop is CASKSAAGGPRTQYF. The CDR3 bases are TGTGCCAGCAAGTCCGCGGCGGGAGGGCCTCGGACGCAGTATTTT.